These 3 T cell receptor beta chains were sequenced from one sample in a study of cytomegalovirus exposure and HLA in healthy donors. Generated by immunoSEQ multiplex PCR, the TCRdb table keeps only in-frame clones and is missing some. The sample contains some 250,000 clones, 85% to 90% of which appear only once. Sequenced sample: PBMCs. Receptors were obtained from a woman aged 18-35 years in good health and CMV-seronegative.

V and J are TRBV6-5 and TRBJ1-2; D call uncertain. Germline CDR1 reads MNHEY; CDR2 reads SVGAGI. V gave up 5 bases and J gave up 8 bases, with 18 bases separating them. The CDR3 length is 14 residues. CDR3 in amino acids: CASSQAHISSGYTF. The CDR3, as DNA: TGTGCCAGCAGTCAGGCCCACATATCCTCGGGCTACACCTTC.

V and J are TRBV5-6 and TRBJ1-2; D uncertain. From germline, CDR1 is SGHDT and CDR2 YYEEEE. Trimming removed 0 bases from V and 2 bases from J, with 11 bases in between. The CDR3 runs 15 residues. For the CDR3, the DNA is TGTGCCAGCAGCTTGGCCGGCGGTGGAAACTATGGCTACACCTTC. It yields the protein CASSLAGGGNYGYTF. The whole variable domain, filled in from reference TRBV5-6 and TRBJ1-2, reads DAGVTQSPTHLIKTRGQQVTLRCSPKSGHDTVSWYQQALGQGPQFIFQYYEEEERQRGNFPDRFSGHQFPNYSSELNVNALLLGDSALYLCASSLAGGGNYGYTFGSGTRLTVV.

V gene TRBV10-3 combines with J gene TRBJ2-5; 7 nucleotides match TRBD1. The CDR3 extends over 12 amino acids. CDR1 and CDR2 (germline): ENHRY, SYGVKD. The V segment lost 10 bases and the J segment 3 bases; nucleotides outside the gene matches: 5. The CDR3: CATRQGEETQYF. The CDR3, as DNA: TGTGCCACCCGACAGGGAGAAGAGACCCAGTACTTC.